This is a list of T cell receptor beta chains from one sample in a study of blood T cell repertoires in COVID-19. Produced via immunoSEQ multiplex PCR; TCRdb's table is partial and in-frame only. Seen here are tens of thousands of clones, about 80% observed once, and the top ten hold 25% to 30%. Sequenced: peripheral blood. The receptors come from a man between 70 and 80 years old with acute or convalescent COVID-19. CDR3s include the opening cysteine and the closing phenylalanine or tryptophan. Fields, in order: J gene, D gene, clone size, V gene, CDR3 protein, CDR3 DNA. D genes are given only for firm matches. A row's size may be missing; if present it is once, few, many or a size class.

J: TRBJ2-1; D: .; size: .; V: TRBV3-1/TRBV3-2; CDR3: CASSQDILANNEQFF; DNA: TGTGCCAGCAGCCAAGATATCCTAGCGAACAATGAGCAGTTCTTC
J: TRBJ2-1; D: TRBD2; size: .; V: TRBV2; CDR3: CASRRDYHNEQFF; DNA: TGTGCCAGCAGACGGGACTATCACAATGAGCAGTTCTTC
J: TRBJ2-3; D: TRBD2; size: once; V: TRBV11-2; CDR3: CASSPEGTSRSTDTQYF; DNA: TGTGCCAGCAGCCCCGAGGGGACTAGCAGAAGCACAGATACGCAGTATTTT
J: TRBJ1-1; D: .; size: .; V: TRBV28; CDR3: CASSLSQERAEAFF; DNA: TGTGCCAGCAGTTTGTCTCAGGAGAGGGCTGAAGCTTTCTTT
J: TRBJ1-1; D: TRBD1; size: .; V: TRBV27; CDR3: CASRAGQPNTEAFF; DNA: TGTGCCAGCAGGGCGGGACAGCCAAACACTGAAGCTTTCTTT
J: TRBJ1-5; D: .; size: .; V: TRBV28; CDR3: CASSFSDRSNQPQHF; DNA: TGTGCCAGCAGTTTCAGTGACAGGTCCAATCAGCCCCAGCATTTT
J: TRBJ2-7; D: TRBD1; size: .; V: TRBV25-1; CDR3: CASRGDRGDIYEQYF; DNA: TGTGCCAGCAGAGGGGACAGGGGAGATATCTACGAGCAGTACTTC
J: TRBJ1-1; D: .; size: once; V: TRBV14; CDR3: CASSVQLYTEAFF; DNA: TGTGCCAGCAGCGTTCAGTTGTACACTGAAGCTTTCTTT
J: TRBJ1-4; D: .; size: .; V: TRBV5-6; CDR3: CASSHDLGRNEKLFF; DNA: TGTGCCAGCAGCCACGACCTGGGCCGGAATGAAAAACTGTTTTTT
J: TRBJ2-5; D: TRBD2; size: .; V: TRBV11-1; CDR3: CASSFSGTSKETQYF; DNA: TGTGCCAGCAGCTTCTCCGGGACTAGTAAAGAGACCCAGTACTTC
J: TRBJ2-5; D: TRBD2; size: .; V: TRBV5-6; CDR3: CASSSAGVKETQYF; DNA: TGTGCCAGCAGCTCCGCGGGGGTGAAAGAGACCCAGTACTTC
J: TRBJ2-1; D: TRBD2; size: .; V: TRBV7-3; CDR3: CASSLGGRANEQFF; DNA: TGTGCCAGCAGCTTAGGCGGGAGGGCCAATGAGCAGTTCTTC
J: TRBJ2-5; D: TRBD1; size: .; V: TRBV7-2; CDR3: CASSLAGTGSFETQYF; DNA: TGTGCCAGCAGCTTAGCAGGGACAGGGAGTTTCGAGACCCAGTACTTC
J: TRBJ2-3; D: TRBD2; size: once; V: TRBV6-4; CDR3: CASSASAGGLDTQYF; DNA: TGTGCCAGCAGTGCCTCGGCGGGAGGCCTAGATACGCAGTATTTT
J: TRBJ1-1; D: TRBD1; size: few; V: TRBV2; CDR3: CASIWGRGQDTEAFF; DNA: TGTGCCAGCATATGGGGCAGGGGGCAGGACACTGAAGCTTTCTTT
J: TRBJ1-1; D: .; size: .; V: TRBV5-4; CDR3: CASSRASRGVNTEAFF; DNA: TGTGCCAGCAGCCGCGCGAGCCGAGGAGTGAACACTGAAGCTTTCTTT
J: TRBJ1-4; D: TRBD1; size: .; V: TRBV18; CDR3: CASSSGTGVNEKLFF; DNA: TGTGCCAGCTCGTCTGGGACAGGAGTAAATGAAAAACTGTTTTTT
J: TRBJ1-2; D: TRBD1; size: .; V: TRBV4-1; CDR3: CASSQRQGDKGYTF; DNA: TGCGCCAGCAGCCAAAGACAGGGCGATAAGGGCTACACCTTC
J: TRBJ2-1; D: TRBD2; size: few; V: TRBV6-6; CDR3: CASSPRTSGELAYNEQFF; DNA: TGTGCCAGCAGTCCCCGGACTAGCGGAGAACTAGCCTACAATGAGCAGTTCTTC
J: TRBJ2-7; D: .; size: .; V: TRBV28; CDR3: CASSHRDYEQYF; DNA: TGTGCCAGCAGCCACAGGGACTACGAGCAGTACTTC
J: TRBJ1-2; D: .; size: .; V: TRBV29-1; CDR3: CSVDLLRVGYTF; DNA: TGCAGCGTTGATCTCCTCCGTGTTGGCTACACCTTC
J: TRBJ2-5; D: .; size: .; V: TRBV25-1; CDR3: CASSEWAGLSGETQYF; DNA: TGTGCCAGCAGTGAATGGGCGGGACTTTCCGGGGAGACCCAGTACTTC
J: TRBJ2-1; D: TRBD2; size: .; V: TRBV14; CDR3: CASSQVVGLAGVFYNEQFF; DNA: TGTGCCAGCAGCCAAGTCGTCGGACTAGCGGGAGTTTTCTACAATGAGCAGTTCTTC
J: TRBJ1-4; D: .; size: .; V: TRBV28; CDR3: CASSLEQGNEKLFF; DNA: TGTGCCAGCAGTTTAGAACAGGGCAATGAAAAACTGTTTTTT
J: TRBJ2-3; D: TRBD2; size: .; V: TRBV5-1; CDR3: CASSVSGRADTQYF; DNA: TGCGCCAGCAGCGTTAGCGGGAGGGCAGATACGCAGTATTTT
J: TRBJ2-3; D: TRBD2; size: once; V: TRBV3-1/TRBV3-2; CDR3: CASSQSSGSTDTQYF; DNA: TGTGCCAGCAGCCAATCTAGCGGGAGCACAGATACGCAGTATTTT
J: TRBJ2-3; D: TRBD2; size: .; V: TRBV19; CDR3: CASSMVLAGVTDTQYF; DNA: TGTGCCAGTAGTATGGTACTGGCGGGAGTAACAGATACGCAGTATTTT
J: TRBJ2-2; D: TRBD1; size: .; V: TRBV11-3; CDR3: CASSHGQGESGELFF; DNA: TGTGCCAGCAGCCACGGACAGGGAGAATCCGGGGAGCTGTTTTTT
J: TRBJ1-1; D: .; size: once; V: TRBV7-3; CDR3: CASSYSDMNTEAFF; DNA: TGTGCCAGCAGCTATTCAGACATGAACACTGAAGCTTTCTTT
J: TRBJ1-1; D: .; size: .; V: TRBV6-1; CDR3: CASSDLRAMNTEAFF; DNA: TGTGCCAGCAGTGATTTGCGGGCTATGAACACTGAAGCTTTCTTT
J: TRBJ2-5; D: TRBD2; size: .; V: TRBV19; CDR3: CASTAGVARGETQYF; DNA: TGTGCCAGTACGGCGGGAGTGGCTCGTGGAGAGACCCAGTACTTC
J: TRBJ2-5; D: TRBD2; size: .; V: TRBV4-1; CDR3: CASSSGLAGEYVETQYF; DNA: TGCGCCAGCAGCTCCGGACTAGCGGGAGAGTATGTCGAGACCCAGTACTTC
J: TRBJ1-4; D: .; size: .; V: TRBV19; CDR3: CASSPGTKKLFF; DNA: TGTGCCAGTAGTCCTGGGACAAAAAAACTGTTTTTT
J: TRBJ2-1; D: .; size: .; V: TRBV5-6; CDR3: CASTGRTDYIVVEQFF; DNA: TGTGCCAGCACTGGAAGGACTGACTACATCGTGGTTGAGCAGTTCTTC
J: TRBJ1-6; D: .; size: few; V: TRBV4-1; CDR3: CASSQWGEGTGNSPLHF; DNA: TGCGCCAGCAGCCAGTGGGGTGAGGGAACGGGCAATTCACCCCTCCACTTT
J: TRBJ2-2; D: TRBD2; size: .; V: TRBV24-1; CDR3: CATSDPSGKNTGELFF; DNA: TGTGCCACCAGTGATCCTAGCGGGAAAAACACCGGGGAGCTGTTTTTT
J: TRBJ1-1; D: TRBD1; size: .; V: TRBV11-3; CDR3: CASSLATGEATEAFF; DNA: TGTGCCAGCAGCTTAGCGACAGGGGAAGCGACTGAAGCTTTCTTT
J: TRBJ2-7; D: TRBD1; size: .; V: TRBV7-9; CDR3: CASSLGTASYEQYF; DNA: TGTGCCAGCAGCTTGGGGACAGCCTCCTACGAGCAGTACTTC
J: TRBJ2-2; D: TRBD2; size: .; V: TRBV5-1; CDR3: CASSLGGSGTHTGELFF; DNA: TGCGCCAGCAGCCTGGGTGGGAGCGGGACTCACACCGGGGAGCTGTTTTTT
J: TRBJ1-4; D: .; size: few; V: TRBV19; CDR3: CASSIGSGATNEKLFF; DNA: TGTGCCAGTAGTATTGGATCGGGGGCAACTAATGAAAAACTGTTTTTT
J: TRBJ1-1; D: TRBD1; size: .; V: TRBV6-2/TRBV6-3; CDR3: CASSQDRAITEAFF; DNA: TGTGCCAGCAGTCAAGACAGGGCCATCACTGAAGCTTTCTTT
J: TRBJ1-1; D: TRBD1; size: .; V: TRBV19; CDR3: CASRPLNRGRNTEAFF; DNA: TGTGCCAGTAGGCCCCTTAACAGGGGGAGGAACACTGAAGCTTTCTTT
J: TRBJ2-3; D: .; size: .; V: TRBV6-4; CDR3: CASSDEVTDTQYF; DNA: TGTGCCAGCAGTGACGAGGTCACAGATACGCAGTATTTT
J: TRBJ1-1; D: .; size: once; V: TRBV2; CDR3: CASSERRVNTEAFF; DNA: TGTGCCAGCAGTGAAAGAAGAGTGAACACTGAAGCTTTCTTT
J: TRBJ1-1; D: TRBD1; size: .; V: TRBV28; CDR3: CASSFQGASHTEAFF; DNA: TGTGCCAGCAGTTTCCAGGGGGCCTCACACACTGAAGCTTTCTTT
J: TRBJ2-3; D: .; size: .; V: TRBV5-1; CDR3: CASSLRLSTDTQYF; DNA: TGCGCCAGCAGCTTGCGACTAAGCACAGATACGCAGTATTTT
J: TRBJ2-7; D: TRBD2; size: .; V: TRBV5-1; CDR3: CASSPQVPGLVTYEQYF; DNA: TGCGCCAGCAGCCCTCAAGTTCCGGGACTAGTTACCTACGAGCAGTACTTC
J: TRBJ1-5; D: .; size: .; V: TRBV6-5; CDR3: CASRRGGDQPQHF; DNA: TGTGCCAGTAGGCGAGGGGGGGATCAGCCCCAGCATTTT
J: TRBJ2-3; D: TRBD2; size: few; V: TRBV10-3; CDR3: CAIRETSGSTDTQYF; DNA: TGTGCCATCAGAGAGACTAGCGGGAGCACAGATACGCAGTATTTT
J: TRBJ2-5; D: .; size: .; V: TRBV27; CDR3: CASRGHTQETQYF; DNA: TGTGCCAGCAGGGGACATACCCAAGAGACCCAGTACTTC
J: TRBJ1-5; D: .; size: .; V: TRBV6-5; CDR3: CASRTQGNSQPQHF; DNA: TGTGCCAGCAGAACCCAGGGAAATAGCCAGCCCCAGCATTTT
J: TRBJ2-7; D: TRBD1; size: .; V: TRBV28; CDR3: CASNERGPTAYEQYF; DNA: TGTGCCAGCAATGAAAGGGGGCCGACCGCCTACGAGCAGTACTTC
J: TRBJ1-4; D: .; size: .; V: TRBV27; CDR3: CASSRSAGAIEKLFF; DNA: TGTGCCAGCAGTAGGTCAGCAGGGGCGATTGAAAAACTGTTTTTT
J: TRBJ1-1; D: .; size: .; V: TRBV4-3; CDR3: CASSSSMGGNTEAFF; DNA: TGCGCCAGCAGCTCCTCTATGGGAGGGAACACTGAAGCTTTCTTT
J: TRBJ2-3; D: TRBD2; size: .; V: TRBV3-1/TRBV3-2; CDR3: CASSQSGRAKTDTQYF; DNA: TGTGCCAGCAGCCAATCCGGGAGGGCCAAGACAGATACGCAGTATTTT
J: TRBJ2-3; D: .; size: .; V: TRBV7-4; CDR3: CASSLAGACTDTQYF; DNA: TGTGCCAGCAGCTTAGCGGGGGCCTGCACAGATACGCAGTATTTT
J: TRBJ2-1; D: .; size: .; V: TRBV7-3; CDR3: CASSTYGESSYNEQFF; DNA: TGTGCCAGCAGCACTTATGGGGAGAGCTCCTACAATGAGCAGTTCTTC
J: TRBJ2-7; D: TRBD1; size: .; V: TRBV6-5; CDR3: CASRDRGLSYEQYF; DNA: TGTGCCAGCAGGGACAGGGGTCTATCCTACGAGCAGTACTTC
J: TRBJ2-1; D: TRBD1; size: few; V: TRBV10-1; CDR3: CASSGDSLSSYNEQFF; DNA: TGCGCCAGCAGTGGGGACAGCTTGAGCTCCTACAATGAGCAGTTCTTC
J: TRBJ1-2; D: .; size: .; V: TRBV6-6; CDR3: CATLWAVGYGYTF; DNA: TGTGCCACCCTTTGGGCCGTCGGCTATGGCTACACCTTC